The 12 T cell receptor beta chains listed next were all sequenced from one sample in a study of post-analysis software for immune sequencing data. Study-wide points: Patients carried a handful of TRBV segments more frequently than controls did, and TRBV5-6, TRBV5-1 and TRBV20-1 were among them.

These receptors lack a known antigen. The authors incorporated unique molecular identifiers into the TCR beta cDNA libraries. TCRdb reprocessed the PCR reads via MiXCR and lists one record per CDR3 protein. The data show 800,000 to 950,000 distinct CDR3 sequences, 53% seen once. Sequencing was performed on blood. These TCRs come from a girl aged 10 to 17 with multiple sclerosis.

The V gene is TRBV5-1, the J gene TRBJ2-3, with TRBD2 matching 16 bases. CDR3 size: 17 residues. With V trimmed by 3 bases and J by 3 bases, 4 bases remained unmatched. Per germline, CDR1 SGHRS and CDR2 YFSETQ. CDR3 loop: CASSWGTSGRGTDTQYF. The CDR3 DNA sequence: TGCGCCAGCAGCTGGGGGACTAGCGGGAGGGGGACAGATACGCAGTATTTT.

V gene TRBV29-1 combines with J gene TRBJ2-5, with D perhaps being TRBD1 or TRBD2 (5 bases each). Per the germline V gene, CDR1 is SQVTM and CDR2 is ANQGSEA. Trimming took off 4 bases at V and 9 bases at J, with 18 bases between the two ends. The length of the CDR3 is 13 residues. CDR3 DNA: TGCAGCGTTGTTATAGAGGGGAACGGGGCCCAGTACTTC. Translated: CSVVIEGNGAQYF.

CDR3 sequence reads: CASYSPLRDRAYEQYF. CDR3 in DNA: TGTGCCAGCTACTCCCCCCTCCGGGACAGGGCCTACGAGCAGTACTTC. The J gene is TRBJ2-7, the V gene TRBV27; 9 bases map to TRBD1. CDR1 MNHEY and CDR2 SMNVEV come from the germline V gene (reference sequence). The trim removed 8 bases at V and 2 bases at J, leaving 13 bases unmatched. The CDR3 is made up of 16 amino acids.

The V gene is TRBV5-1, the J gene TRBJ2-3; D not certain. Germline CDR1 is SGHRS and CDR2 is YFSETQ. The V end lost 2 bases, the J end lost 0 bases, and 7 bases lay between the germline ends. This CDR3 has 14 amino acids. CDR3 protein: CASSFWGSTDTQYF. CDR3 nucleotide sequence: TGCGCCAGCAGCTTTTGGGGTAGCACAGATACGCAGTATTTT. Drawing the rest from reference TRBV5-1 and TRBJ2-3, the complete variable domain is KAGVTQTPRYLIKTRGQQVTLSCSPISGHRSVSWYQQTPGQGLQFLFEYFSETQRNKGNFPGRFSGRQFSNSRSEMNVSTLELGDSALYLCASSFWGSTDTQYFGPGTRLTVL.

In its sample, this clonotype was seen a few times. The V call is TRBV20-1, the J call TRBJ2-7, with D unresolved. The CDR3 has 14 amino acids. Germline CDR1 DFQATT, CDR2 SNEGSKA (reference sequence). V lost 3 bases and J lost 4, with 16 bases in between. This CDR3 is CSARSDDVLYEQYF. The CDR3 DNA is TGCAGTGCTAGGTCCGACGACGTCCTTTACGAGCAGTACTTC.

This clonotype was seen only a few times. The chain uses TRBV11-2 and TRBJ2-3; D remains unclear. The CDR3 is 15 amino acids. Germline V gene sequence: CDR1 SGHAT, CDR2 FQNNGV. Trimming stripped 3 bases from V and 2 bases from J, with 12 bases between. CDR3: CASSFSILPTDTQYF. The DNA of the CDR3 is TGTGCCAGCAGCTTCTCAATCCTACCCACAGATACGCAGTATTTT.

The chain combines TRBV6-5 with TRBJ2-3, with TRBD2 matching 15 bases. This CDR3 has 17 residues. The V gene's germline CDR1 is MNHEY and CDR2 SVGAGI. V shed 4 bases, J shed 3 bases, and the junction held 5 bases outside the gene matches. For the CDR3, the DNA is TGTGCCAGCAGTTGGAGGACTAGCGGGGGGGCGACAGATACGCAGTATTTT. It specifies CASSWRTSGGATDTQYF.

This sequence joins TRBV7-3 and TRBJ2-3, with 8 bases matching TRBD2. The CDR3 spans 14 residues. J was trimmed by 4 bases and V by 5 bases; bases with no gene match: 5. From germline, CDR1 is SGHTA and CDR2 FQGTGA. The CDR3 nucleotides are TGTGCCAGCAGCACGTCCGGGGGGGCAGATACGCAGTATTTT. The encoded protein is CASSTSGGADTQYF.

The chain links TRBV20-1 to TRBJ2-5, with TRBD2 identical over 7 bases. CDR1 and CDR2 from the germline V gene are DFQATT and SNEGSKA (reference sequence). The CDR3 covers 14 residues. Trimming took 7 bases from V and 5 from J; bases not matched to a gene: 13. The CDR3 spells CSVKGQGGLETQYF. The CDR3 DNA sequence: TGCAGTGTTAAGGGGCAGGGAGGGTTGGAGACCCAGTACTTC.

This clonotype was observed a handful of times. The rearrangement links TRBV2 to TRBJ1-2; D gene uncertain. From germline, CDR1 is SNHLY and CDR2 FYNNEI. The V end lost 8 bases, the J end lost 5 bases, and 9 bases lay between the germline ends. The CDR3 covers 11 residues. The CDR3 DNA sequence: TGTGCCAGCGGCCAGAAGTATGGCTACACCTTC. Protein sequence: CASGQKYGYTF.

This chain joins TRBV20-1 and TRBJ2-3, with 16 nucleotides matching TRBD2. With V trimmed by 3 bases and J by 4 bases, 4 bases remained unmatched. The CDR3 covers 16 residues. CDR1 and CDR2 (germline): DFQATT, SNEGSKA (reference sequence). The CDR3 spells CSASLGTSGGADTQYF. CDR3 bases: TGCAGTGCTAGTCTCGGGACTAGCGGGGGGGCAGATACGCAGTATTTT.

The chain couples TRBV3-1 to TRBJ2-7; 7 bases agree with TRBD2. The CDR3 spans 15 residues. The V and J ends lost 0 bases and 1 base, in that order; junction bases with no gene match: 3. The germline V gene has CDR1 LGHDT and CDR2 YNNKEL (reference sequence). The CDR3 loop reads CASSQEQAGSYEQYF. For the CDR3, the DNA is TGTGCCAGCAGCCAAGAGCAAGCGGGATCCTACGAGCAGTACTTC.